The 30 T cell receptor beta chains reported below all come from one sample, sequenced in a study of T cell changes during pregnancy in multiple sclerosis. Data came from immunoSEQ multiplex PCR; TCRdb stores just in-frame clones and leaves some out. The data contain 65,000 to 80,000 clones, less than 95% of them singletons. The sample here was peripheral blood, taken in the third trimester of pregnancy. The receptors originated from a female donor with multiple sclerosis, enrolled in a pregnancy study.

This chain links TRBV27 with TRBJ1-6, with D hard to call. The germline V gene encodes CDR1 MNHEY and CDR2 SMNVEV (reference sequence). This CDR3 is built from 14 residues. V was clipped by 1 base and J by 7 bases, with 8 bases between them. The CDR3 reads CASSLYKLNSPLHF. CDR3 sequence (DNA): TGTGCCAGCAGTTTATACAAGTTAAATTCACCCCTCCACTTT.

The V gene is TRBV9, the J gene TRBJ2-3; the match to TRBD2 covers 12 bases. Germline CDR1 SGDLS, CDR2 YYNGEE. CDR3 size: 18 residues. Losses at the gene ends were 0 bases for V and 1 base for J; bases not matched to a gene: 6. This chain's CDR3 is CASSVGLAGGKGTDTQYF. The CDR3 nucleotides are TGTGCCAGCAGCGTAGGGCTAGCGGGAGGGAAGGGCACAGATACGCAGTATTTT.

The chain links TRBV7-2 to TRBJ2-5; D not resolved. CDR3 length: 14 amino acids. The germline V gene has CDR1 SGHTA and CDR2 FQGNSA. Trimming removed 3 bases at V and 0 bases at J, with 8 bases between. As DNA, the CDR3 is TGTGCCAGCAGCTTCTACAGAAACCAAGAGACCCAGTACTTC. Its protein product is CASSFYRNQETQYF.

The chain recombines TRBV5-6 with TRBJ1-5; a possible D gene is TRBD1 (6 bases). The V end was cut by 2 bases, the J end by 0 bases, with 9 bases between. CDR1 is SGHDT, CDR2 YYEEEE, per germline. The CDR3 contains 15 residues. The CDR3 DNA sequence: TGTGCCAGCAGCTTAGGGGGAGCTAGCAATCAGCCCCAGCATTTT. It codes for CASSLGGASNQPQHF.

The J gene is TRBJ2-3, the V gene TRBV18; D is possibly TRBD2 (5 bases). Per germline, CDR1 KGHSH and CDR2 LQKENI. This CDR3 is 15 amino acids long. Trimming took 0 bases from V and 2 from J, leaving 9 bases between them. CDR3 in DNA: TGTGCCAGCTCACCACCGAGCGGCTACACAGATACGCAGTATTTT. Its protein is CASSPPSGYTDTQYF.

The chain employs TRBV2 and TRBJ2-7; unclear D gene. Between the trimmed V and J ends, which lost 4 bases and 2 bases, there was a span of 6 bases. Germline V gene data show CDR1 as SNHLY and CDR2 as FYNNEI. CDR3 length equals 12 residues. The CDR3 DNA is TGTGCCAGCAGTGTTTCAGCCTACGAGCAGTACTTC. It translates to CASSVSAYEQYF.

The chain is built from TRBV5-1 and TRBJ1-4; TRBD1 matches at 7 bases. The trim removed 3 bases at V and 7 bases at J, leaving 21 bases unmatched. Per the germline V gene, CDR1 is SGHRS and CDR2 is YFSETQ. This CDR3 comprises 19 residues. The CDR3 DNA reads TGCGCCAGCAGCTCACGCCTTAAAAGGACAGGACGAGGGGGTGAAAAACTGTTTTTT. Protein sequence: CASSSRLKRTGRGGEKLFF.

This clone showed up just once. The chain employs TRBV5-1 and TRBJ2-3; 7 positions agree with TRBD2. This CDR3 has 15 residues. In germline, CDR1 is SGHRS, CDR2 YFSETQ. Trimming took 1 base from V and 3 from J; bases not matched to a gene: 5. The CDR3 DNA reads as TGCGCCAGCAGCTTGTTCGGGGGAGGGACAGATACGCAGTATTTT. Its protein is CASSLFGGGTDTQYF.

The chain joins TRBV29-1 to TRBJ2-5; tentatively, D is TRBD2 (5 bases). The CDR3 loop spans 12 amino acids. The germline V and J ends were trimmed by 5 bases and 4 bases, with 11 bases remaining between them. Germline values: CDR1 SQVTM, CDR2 ANQGSEA. The CDR3 DNA reads TGCAGCGTTCGGCGGACTGGAGAGACCCAGTACTTC. Translating it yields CSVRRTGETQYF.

The chain couples TRBV4-2 to TRBJ2-1, with TRBD2 matching 9 bases. CDR1 LGHNA and CDR2 YNFKEQ come from the germline V gene. The CDR3 loop spans 15 amino acids. With V trimmed by 1 base and J by 2 bases, 0 bases remained unmatched. CDR3 residues: CASSQGLAAYNEQFF. For the CDR3, the DNA is TGTGCCAGCAGCCAAGGACTAGCGGCCTACAATGAGCAGTTCTTC.

The rearrangement links TRBV21-1 to TRBJ2-3; TRBD2, as called in the table, went unchecked against the DNA. TRBV21-1 is described as a pseudogene. This CDR3 comprises 16 residues. CDR3 in DNA: TGTGCCAGCAGCAAAGGGGCTAGCGGGAGGGCCGTGTCGCAGTATTTT. This codes for CASSKGASGRAVSQYF.

The V and J genes are TRBV11-2 and TRBJ2-1; 12 bases match TRBD2. V lost 4 bases, J lost 4 bases, and 14 bases stayed unmatched. The CDR3 loop spans 19 amino acids. The germline CDR1 and CDR2 sequences are SGHAT and FQNNGV. The CDR3 coding sequence is TGTGCCAGCAGCTCCAGAAGGCTAGCGGGAGGGCTTGGGTACAATGAGCAGTTCTTC. This gives the protein CASSSRRLAGGLGYNEQFF.

The chain employs TRBV29-1 and TRBJ2-1; 11 positions match TRBD2. V shed 7 bases and J 10 bases; nucleotides not matched to a gene: 6. Germline CDR1 is SQVTM and CDR2 is ANQGSEA. The CDR3 has 12 residues. The CDR3 here is CSGSGRAYEQFF. Here the CDR3 DNA reads TGCAGCGGTAGCGGGAGGGCATACGAGCAGTTCTTC.

The CDR3 is CASSYDRVAYGYTF. The DNA of the CDR3 is TGTGCCAGCAGTTATGACAGGGTGGCCTATGGCTACACCTTC. J is TRBJ1-2 and V is TRBV6-5; 7 bases are a match to TRBD1. V lost 3 bases, J lost 4 bases, and 5 bases stayed unmatched. This CDR3 comprises 14 residues. Looked up from germline, CDR1 is MNHEY and CDR2 is SVGAGI.

The genes are TRBV30 and TRBJ1-4, with D possibly being TRBD1 (6 bases). CDR3 length: 13 amino acids. V dropped 6 bases and J dropped 5 bases, with 13 bases sitting between them. Germline V gene sequence: CDR1 GTSNPN, CDR2 SVGIG (reference sequence). CDR3 coding DNA: TGTGCCTGCCACCGGGACATAAATGAAAAACTGTTTTTT. Its translation: CACHRDINEKLFF.

This clone was recorded a few times. The chain links TRBV19 to TRBJ1-4, with D tentatively TRBD1 (5 bases). V was cut by 3 bases and J by 6 bases, with 17 bases left in between. The germline CDR1 and CDR2 sequences are LNHDA and SQIVND (reference sequence). The CDR3 spans 16 residues. The CDR3 spells CASSMFSGGGDEKLFF. The CDR3 DNA reads as TGTGCCAGTAGTATGTTTTCCGGGGGAGGTGATGAAAAACTGTTTTTT.

The chain recombines TRBV5-1 with TRBJ2-5; D remains ambiguous. Germline V lookup: CDR1 SGHRS, CDR2 YFSETQ. The CDR3 runs to 15 residues. The V end lost 0 bases, the J end lost 4 bases, and 13 bases lay between the germline ends. CDR3 bases: TGCGCCAGCAGCTTGGACGACTCTACGGGAGAGACCCAGTACTTC. Its protein is CASSLDDSTGETQYF. Looking up the rest from reference TRBV5-1 and TRBJ2-5 gives the full variable domain: KAGVTQTPRYLIKTRGQQVTLSCSPISGHRSVSWYQQTPGQGLQFLFEYFSETQRNKGNFPGRFSGRQFSNSRSEMNVSTLELGDSALYLCASSLDDSTGETQYFGPGTRLLVL.

This chain joins TRBV2 and TRBJ1-2, with 7 bases fitting TRBD1. This CDR3 spans 12 amino acids. The J segment lost 4 bases and the V segment lost 9 bases, leaving 5 bases of the junction unmatched. Germline CDR1 reads SNHLY; CDR2 reads FYNNEI. Here the CDR3 DNA reads TGTGCCAGAGATGACAGGGTCTATGGCTACACCTTC. Protein sequence: CARDDRVYGYTF.

This clone was seen just once. Other DNA sequences in the same sample also yield this CDR3. The chain couples TRBV9 to TRBJ1-1, with D perhaps matching TRBD1 (6 bases). V was clipped by 0 bases and J by 0 bases, with 9 bases between them. The CDR3 is 15 amino acids. From germline, CDR1 is SGDLS and CDR2 YYNGEE. In DNA form, the CDR3 reads TGTGCCAGCAGCGTAGGTGGGGGCTTGAACACTGAAGCTTTCTTT. Amino acid sequence: CASSVGGGLNTEAFF.

V gene TRBV5-4 combines with J gene TRBJ2-7, with 8 bases fitting TRBD1. Trimming cost V 5 bases and J 2 bases; bases outside gene matches: 6. The CDR3 sequence is 14 residues long. The germline V gene encodes CDR1 SGHNT and CDR2 YYREEE (reference sequence). This chain's CDR3 is CASSPDRVAYEQYF. The CDR3 DNA is TGTGCCAGCAGTCCGGACAGGGTGGCCTACGAGCAGTACTTC.

The rearrangement links TRBV5-5 to TRBJ2-3; D perhaps matches TRBD2 (6 bases). CDR1 is SGHKS, CDR2 YYEKEE, per germline (reference sequence). The CDR3 sequence is 15 residues long. Trimming pared 5 bases from V and 0 bases from J, leaving 13 bases between. The CDR3 protein is CASREGSSSTDTQYF. CDR3 in DNA: TGTGCCAGCAGGGAGGGCAGCTCCAGCACAGATACGCAGTATTTT.

A word on this clone: The sample holds other DNA sequences that translate to the same CDR3. The J gene is TRBJ2-7, the V gene TRBV6-5; 8 bases line up with TRBD1. V shed 2 bases, J shed 2 bases, and the junction held 5 bases outside the gene matches. The CDR3 length is 15 residues. Germline V gene data show CDR1 as MNHEY and CDR2 as SVGAGI. CDR3 DNA sequence: TGTGCCAGCAGTTACGATGGACAGGGCGCCTACGAGCAGTACTTC. It yields the protein CASSYDGQGAYEQYF.

V is TRBV11-2 and J is TRBJ2-1; D perhaps matches TRBD2 (7 bases). Germline V gives CDR1 SGHAT, CDR2 FQNNGV. The V and J ends lost 3 bases and 6 bases respectively, with 24 bases between them. The CDR3 runs 18 residues. The CDR3 bases are TGTGCCAGCAGCTTCGACGGGCTCACCGGGGGGCCGGGCAATGAGCAGTTCTTC. Protein product: CASSFDGLTGGPGNEQFF.

The J gene is TRBJ2-3, the V gene TRBV6-5, with 7 bases aligning to TRBD2. The CDR3 runs 14 residues. Germline lookup yields CDR1 MNHEY and CDR2 SVGAGI. The J segment lost 2 bases and the V segment lost 6 bases, leaving 5 bases of the junction unmatched. DNA for the CDR3: TGTGCCAGCAGCCGCGGACTAGTCACAGATACGCAGTATTTT. It yields the protein CASSRGLVTDTQYF.

This clone showed up just once. The chain links TRBV7-2 to TRBJ1-6, with D uncertain. This CDR3 contains 16 residues. Germline V gene data show CDR1 as SGHTA and CDR2 as FQGNSA. The V gene lost 4 bases and the J gene lost 0 bases, with 10 bases spanning the gap. CDR3: CASSSVASSYNSPLHF. The DNA for the CDR3 is TGTGCCAGCAGCTCAGTAGCGAGCTCCTATAATTCACCCCTCCACTTT.

The chain links TRBV5-1 to TRBJ1-2; D remains unclear. Germline-derived CDR1 and CDR2 are SGHRS and YFSETQ. V gave up 0 bases and J gave up 6 bases, with 6 bases separating them. The CDR3 runs 12 residues. The CDR3 coding sequence is TGCGCCAGCAGCTTGGCTGGAGATGGCTACACCTTC. Its translation: CASSLAGDGYTF.

The chain recombines TRBV10-3 with TRBJ1-6; D remains ambiguous. CDR3 length: 13 residues. CDR1 is ENHRY, CDR2 SYGVKD, per germline. The germline V and J ends were trimmed by 4 bases and 11 bases, with 12 bases remaining between them. CDR3 in DNA: TGTGCCATCAGTGGAAAACCTGAGACACCCCTCCACTTT. Its protein is CAISGKPETPLHF.

This clone appeared once. The rearrangement joins TRBV4-3 to TRBJ1-5; no reliable D call. V dropped 0 bases and J dropped 2 bases, with 14 bases sitting between them. The germline V gene encodes CDR1 LGHNA and CDR2 YSLEER. The CDR3 spans 17 residues. CDR3 residues: CASSQDRGVEGNQPQHF. The CDR3, as DNA: TGCGCCAGCAGCCAAGATCGGGGTGTTGAGGGCAATCAGCCCCAGCATTTT.

Here the CDR3 reads CASRISETGAYEQYF. The CDR3 DNA reads as TGCGCCAGCAGAATCAGCGAGACAGGGGCCTACGAGCAGTACTTC. This chain links TRBV5-1 with TRBJ2-7; TRBD1 matches 8 bases. CDR3 length equals 15 residues. V dropped 5 bases and J dropped 2; count of bases not matched to a gene: 9. Germline CDR1 and CDR2: SGHRS and YFSETQ.

The CDR3: CASSYSAGNTEAFF. DNA of the CDR3: TGTGCCAGCAGTTACTCCGCCGGGAACACTGAAGCTTTCTTT. The chain links TRBV6-5 to TRBJ1-1; D not resolved. Trimming took off 0 bases at V and 1 base at J, with 6 bases between the two ends. Germline V CDR1 and CDR2: MNHEY, SVGAGI. This CDR3 is 14 amino acids long.